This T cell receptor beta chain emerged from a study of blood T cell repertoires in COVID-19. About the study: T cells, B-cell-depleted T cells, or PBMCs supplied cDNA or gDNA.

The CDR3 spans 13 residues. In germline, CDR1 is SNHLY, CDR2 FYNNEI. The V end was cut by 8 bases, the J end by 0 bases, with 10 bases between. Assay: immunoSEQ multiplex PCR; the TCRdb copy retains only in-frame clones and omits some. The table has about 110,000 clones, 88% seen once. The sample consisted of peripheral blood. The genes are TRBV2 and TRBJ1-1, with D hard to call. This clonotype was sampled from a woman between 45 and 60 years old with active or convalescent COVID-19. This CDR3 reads CASVRDLNTEAFF. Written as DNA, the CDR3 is TGTGCCAGCGTGAGGGATTTGAACACTGAAGCTTTCTTT.